The 23 T cell receptor beta chains below come from one sample, sequenced in a study of blood T cell repertoires in COVID-19. TCRdb's table, derived via immunoSEQ multiplex PCR, lists solely in-frame clones and lacks some. The table includes some 210,000 clones, around 86% detected once. The sequenced sample was peripheral blood. Receptors originate from a man in his sixties who had recovered from COVID-19.

The J gene is TRBJ2-4, the V gene TRBV29-1; 7 nucleotides line up with TRBD2. This CDR3 is built from 14 residues. V shed 6 bases and J 7 bases; nucleotides not matched to a gene: 12. Germline V gene sequence: CDR1 SQVTM, CDR2 ANQGSEA. This chain's CDR3 is CSVRRGERANIQYF. CDR3 DNA: TGCAGCGTCCGACGGGGGGAAAGGGCCAACATTCAGTACTTC.

V gene TRBV6-5 combines with J gene TRBJ2-7, with no clear D. CDR1 is MNHEY, CDR2 SVGAGI, per germline. Between the trimmed V and J ends, which lost 0 bases and 0 bases, there was a span of 6 bases. The CDR3 has 14 amino acids. The CDR3 protein is CASSYSPGSYEQYF. The CDR3 DNA follows: TGTGCCAGCAGTTACTCGCCAGGCTCCTACGAGCAGTACTTC.

The chain recombines TRBV28 with TRBJ2-1; a possible D gene is TRBD2 (6 bases). The CDR3 covers 16 residues. The germline CDR1 and CDR2 sequences are MDHEN and SYDVKM. Trimming took 6 bases from V and 0 from J, leaving 15 bases between them. The CDR3 loop reads CASRTPEGGSYNEQFF. The CDR3 DNA reads TGTGCCAGCAGGACCCCTGAGGGAGGCTCCTACAATGAGCAGTTCTTC.

The chain recombines TRBV11-2 with TRBJ1-2; no reliable D call. The V end was cut by 0 bases, the J end by 3 bases, with 5 bases between. The CDR3 has 13 residues. Germline lookup yields CDR1 SGHAT and CDR2 FQNNGV. CDR3 loop: CASSLDRDYGYTF. DNA for the CDR3: TGTGCCAGCAGCTTAGATCGGGACTATGGCTACACCTTC.

This CDR3 reads CASSPGQGYNSPLHF. CDR3 in DNA: TGTGCCAGCAGCCCCGGACAGGGCTATAATTCACCCCTCCACTTT. This chain links TRBV7-8 with TRBJ1-6; TRBD1 agrees at 8 bases. Germline V lookup: CDR1 SGHVS, CDR2 FQNEAQ. The V gene end was trimmed by 5 bases and the J gene end by 3 bases; junction bases not matched to a gene: 3. The CDR3 is made up of 15 amino acids. Variable domain in full (rest from reference TRBV7-8 and TRBJ1-6): GAGVSQSPRYKVAKRGQDVALRCDPISGHVSLFWYQQALGQGPEFLTYFQNEAQLDKSGLPSDRFFAERPEGSVSTLKIQRTQQEDSAVYLCASSPGQGYNSPLHFGNGTRLTVT.

This chain uses TRBV3-1 (or the pseudogene TRBV3-2) with TRBJ2-5, with a weak D call TRBD2 (6 bases). The V and J ends lost 1 base and 6 bases respectively, with 18 bases between them. Germline V gene data show CDR1 as LGHDT and CDR2 as YNNKEL (reference sequence). The CDR3 covers 16 residues. The chain's CDR3 is CASSQVERLGGKTQYF. The DNA for the CDR3 is TGTGCCAGCAGCCAAGTTGAGAGACTGGGGGGAAAGACCCAGTACTTC.

This rearrangement joins TRBV30 to TRBJ2-3; D possibly corresponds to TRBD1 (5 bases). This CDR3 has 11 amino acids. Trimming stripped 3 bases from V and 9 bases from J, with 10 bases between. The V gene's germline CDR1 is GTSNPN and CDR2 SVGIG (reference sequence). CDR3 in DNA: TGTGCCTGGAGCGACAGTGGGACGCAGTATTTT. This sequence encodes CAWSDSGTQYF.

J is TRBJ2-5 and V is TRBV3-1 (or the pseudogene TRBV3-2); tentative D call: TRBD1 (6 bases). CDR1 LGHDT and CDR2 YNNKEL come from the germline V gene (reference sequence). The V end was cut by 6 bases, the J end by 5 bases, with 10 bases between. The CDR3 extends over 12 amino acids. CDR3 sequence reads: CASSTGMETQYF. CDR3 nucleotides: TGTGCCAGCAGTACAGGGATGGAGACCCAGTACTTC.

V usage is TRBV20-1 and J usage is TRBJ2-7; the match to TRBD2 covers 7 bases. Per the germline V gene, CDR1 is DFQATT and CDR2 is SNEGSKA (reference sequence). The CDR3 loop spans 14 amino acids. V was clipped by 3 bases and J by 2 bases; unmatched bases: 7. The CDR3: CSASEPSGTYEQYF. CDR3 coding DNA: TGCAGTGCTAGTGAGCCTAGCGGAACCTACGAGCAGTACTTC.

A few counts support this clone. The chain carries TRBV2 and TRBJ2-7; 8 bases are shared with TRBD1. CDR1 SNHLY and CDR2 FYNNEI come from the germline V gene. Trimming cost V 6 bases and J 1 base; bases outside gene matches: 5. CDR3 length: 14 residues. The chain's CDR3 is CASSGQGLSYEQYF. The CDR3 region has the DNA TGTGCCAGCAGCGGACAGGGATTATCCTACGAGCAGTACTTC.

V and J are TRBV28 and TRBJ2-7; 9 bases match TRBD2. CDR3 size: 14 residues. The germline gives CDR1 MDHEN, CDR2 SYDVKM. Trimming took 6 bases from V and 2 from J; bases not matched to a gene: 5. The CDR3 spells CASRIAGVPYEQYF. For the CDR3, the DNA is TGTGCCAGCAGAATAGCGGGAGTGCCCTACGAGCAGTACTTC.

The table lists this clone with a few counts. The V call is TRBV11-2, the J call TRBJ2-7, with D possibly being TRBD2 (5 bases). V shed 2 bases and J shed 5 bases, with 16 bases lying between them. Germline-derived CDR1 and CDR2 are SGHAT and FQNNGV. This CDR3 has 15 amino acids. The CDR3 nucleotides are TGTGCCAGCAGCTTAAGCGGTCACAGAAGCGACGAGCAGTACTTC. Amino acids: CASSLSGHRSDEQYF.

The chain combines TRBV27 with TRBJ1-6; tentatively, D is TRBD1 (5 bases). Germline values: CDR1 MNHEY, CDR2 SMNVEV (reference sequence). The CDR3 covers 17 residues. The V gene lost 5 bases and the J gene lost 8 bases, with 22 bases spanning the gap. CDR3: CASSLRNGGGSYSPLHF. CDR3 in DNA: TGTGCCAGCAGTCTTCGGAATGGGGGGGGGTCTTATTCACCCCTCCACTTT.

The chain carries TRBV6-2 or TRBV6-3 and TRBJ2-1; 10 bases match TRBD2. CDR1 is MNHEY, CDR2 SVGEGT, per germline. V dropped 6 bases and J dropped 8; count of bases not matched to a gene: 19. This CDR3 is built from 18 residues. CDR3 protein: CASSLRRGSGRERHEQFF. CDR3 in DNA: TGTGCCAGCAGCCTCAGGAGAGGCAGCGGGAGGGAACGTCATGAGCAGTTCTTC.

The CDR3 sequence: CASRQGAQGYTF. The DNA for the CDR3 is TGTGCCAGTCGACAGGGGGCTCAGGGCTACACCTTC. V gene TRBV27 combines with J gene TRBJ1-2, with TRBD1 matching over 10 bases. With 9 bases clipped from V and 8 bases from J, the junction kept 6 bases outside the gene matches. Germline CDR1 reads MNHEY; CDR2 reads SMNVEV (reference sequence). The CDR3 covers 12 residues.

The chain couples TRBV28 to TRBJ1-1; TRBD1 is a possible D gene (6 bases). The germline V gene has CDR1 MDHEN and CDR2 SYDVKM. CDR3 length: 15 amino acids. V was pared by 2 bases and J by 2 bases, with 12 bases between. CDR3 DNA sequence: TGTGCCAGCAGTTTACCGCCAGGGGCTAACACTGAAGCTTTCTTT. Residues: CASSLPPGANTEAFF.

This rearrangement joins TRBV6-2 or TRBV6-3 to TRBJ1-5, with 7 bases identical to TRBD1. The germline CDR1 and CDR2 sequences are MNHEY and SVGEGT. There are 14 residues in the CDR3. Losses at the gene ends were 4 bases for V and 7 bases for J; bases not matched to a gene: 7. DNA of the CDR3: TGTGCCAGCAGTTCCCGACAGGGTCGACAGCCCCAGCATTTT. This gives the protein CASSSRQGRQPQHF.

J is TRBJ1-5 and V is TRBV24-1, with 9 bases lining up with TRBD1. V trimming: 3 bases; J trimming: 7 bases; junction bases outside the gene matches: 6. Looked up from germline, CDR1 is KGHDR and CDR2 is SFDVKD. This CDR3 comprises 15 residues. The CDR3 reads CATSDGGTGPQPQHF. The CDR3 coding sequence is TGTGCCACCAGTGATGGGGGGACAGGGCCCCAGCCCCAGCATTTT.

The chain recombines TRBV3-1 (or the pseudogene TRBV3-2) with TRBJ1-2, with 7 bases identical to TRBD1. From germline, CDR1 is LGHDT and CDR2 YNNKEL (reference sequence). After removal of 7 bases from V and 7 bases from J, the junction contained 6 bases not matched to a gene. CDR3 length: 12 amino acids. CDR3 sequence reads: CASTTGAGGYTF. CDR3 coding DNA: TGTGCCAGCACCACAGGGGCGGGTGGCTACACCTTC.

V and J are TRBV11-2 and TRBJ2-3, with 9 bases fitting TRBD2. This CDR3 has 14 amino acids. Germline CDR1 reads SGHAT; CDR2 reads FQNNGV. The V and J ends lost 5 bases and 4 bases, in that order; junction bases with no gene match: 4. The CDR3 bases are TGTGCCAGCAGCCAAGCGGGAGGATCAGATACGCAGTATTTT. It yields the protein CASSQAGGSDTQYF.

The J gene is TRBJ2-3, the V gene TRBV12-3 or TRBV12-4; D gene uncertain. The CDR3 has 12 residues. V lost 5 bases, J lost 0 bases, and 3 bases lay in between. CDR3 DNA sequence: TGTGCCAGCAGTCTTAGCACAGATACGCAGTATTTT. Translating gives CASSLSTDTQYF.

The rearrangement joins TRBV14 to TRBJ2-7; tentative D call: TRBD1 (6 bases). V lost 4 bases to trimming and J lost 6 bases, with 19 bases between them. CDR3 length equals 15 residues. CDR1 is SGHDN, CDR2 FVKESK, per germline. The CDR3 DNA reads TGTGCCAGCAGCCGAGGGACAAGTAAGGTGGGCGAGCAGTACTTC. Translating it yields CASSRGTSKVGEQYF. The full variable domain, its missing parts supplied by reference TRBV14 and TRBJ2-7, is EAGVTQFPSHSVIEKGQTVTLRCDPISGHDNLYWYRRVMGKEIKFLLHFVKESKQDESGMPNNRFLAERTGGTYSTLKVQPAELEDSGVYFCASSRGTSKVGEQYFGPGTRLTVT.

V and J are TRBV7-9 and TRBJ1-3; perhaps TRBD1 as D (5 bases). The CDR3 is 13 residues long. Germline V CDR1 and CDR2: SEHNR, FQNEAQ (reference sequence). V was clipped by 5 bases and J by 8 bases, with 13 bases between them. CDR3 protein: CASSPSGADTIYF. The CDR3 nucleotides read TGTGCCAGCAGCCCGAGTGGGGCAGACACCATATATTTT.